The 2 T cell receptor beta chains presented below share a single source sample, sequenced in a study of a mutant IDH1 vaccine in newly diagnosed glioma. Indicated time point: baseline, week 1 (first vaccination visit). As for treatment: pre-vaccination baseline after standard-of-care therapy. Produced via immunoSEQ multiplex PCR; TCRdb's table is partial and in-frame only. The data show tens of thousands of clones, about 80% seen once. The specimen was PBMCs, collected from a glioma patient treated with radiotherapy, temozolomide or both. The source is a man aged 30-40 years with glioma.

The rearrangement uses TRBV13 and TRBJ2-7; the D is unclear. V lost 5 bases and J lost 2, with 7 bases in between. CDR1 is PRHDT, CDR2 FYEKMQ, per germline (reference sequence). The CDR3 runs to 12 residues. The CDR3, as DNA: TGTGCCAGCAGCCGGAGCCCCTACGAGCAGTACTTC. This encodes CASSRSPYEQYF.

This sequence joins TRBV4-2 and TRBJ2-1, with a possible D match to TRBD2 (6 bases). This CDR3 comprises 15 residues. V gave up 0 bases and J gave up 4 bases, with 10 bases separating them. The germline V gene has CDR1 LGHNA and CDR2 YNFKEQ. CDR3 in amino acids: CASSQDAGRYNEQFF. Written as DNA, the CDR3 is TGTGCCAGCAGCCAAGATGCGGGAAGATACAATGAGCAGTTCTTC.